These 6 T cell receptor beta chains were all obtained from the same sample, sequenced in a study of CD8+CD57+ T cells in acquired aplastic anemia. Sequencing was done on patients that had shown CD8+CD57+ cell expansion by flow cytometry. CDR3 and TCR beta VDJ profiling relied on a genomic DNA template. TCRdb processed the reads anew with MiXCR; each CDR3 protein has one entry. The sample carries around 180,000 distinct CDR3 sequences, 45% to 60% recorded once. The sample consisted of sorted CD4+, CD8+, or CD8+CD57+ T cells (not recorded which) from PBMCs. These receptors came from a human donor with aplastic anemia.

The rearrangement links TRBV2 to TRBJ2-7, with 9 bases that match TRBD1. V lost 6 bases and J lost 6; bases outside the gene matches: 6. CDR1 is SNHLY and CDR2 is FYNNEI in the germline V gene. The CDR3 runs 13 residues. As DNA, the CDR3 is TGTGCCAGCAGGGTGACAGGGGGAAGCGAGCAGTACTTC. It codes for CASRVTGGSEQYF.

V usage is TRBV5-4 and J usage is TRBJ2-3, with a weak D call TRBD2 (7 bases). The V end lost 0 bases, the J end lost 1 base, and 21 bases lay between the germline ends. The CDR3 is 19 residues long. Germline CDR1 SGHNT, CDR2 YYREEE (reference sequence). The DNA of the CDR3 is TGTGCCAGCAGCTTGGGGGCCGGGGGGCCCCAATATCGCACAGATACGCAGTATTTT. This translates into CASSLGAGGPQYRTDTQYF.

This sequence joins TRBV20-1 and TRBJ2-1, with a tentative D call TRBD2 (6 bases). V lost 3 bases, J lost 4 bases, and 13 bases lay in between. CDR3 length: 14 residues. From germline, CDR1 is DFQATT and CDR2 SNEGSKA (reference sequence). DNA of the CDR3: TGCAGTGCTAGTGAGGGACTTGGTTACAATGAGCAGTTCTTC. This gives the protein CSASEGLGYNEQFF.

This chain links TRBV2 with TRBJ1-2, with 10 bases identical to TRBD1. This CDR3 is 15 amino acids long. The germline V gene has CDR1 SNHLY and CDR2 FYNNEI. V lost 6 bases to trimming and J lost 6 bases; unmatched junction nucleotides: 10. CDR3 in amino acids: CASRATGGGLDGYTF. CDR3 in DNA: TGTGCCAGCAGAGCGACAGGGGGCGGTTTAGATGGCTACACCTTC. The full variable domain, with the rest looked up from reference TRBV2 and TRBJ1-2, is EPEVTQTPSHQVTQMGQEVILRCVPISNHLYFYWYRQILGQKVEFLVSFYNNEISEKSEIFDDQFSVERPDGSNFTLKIRSTKLEDSAMYFCASRATGGGLDGYTFGSGTRLTVV.

The J gene is TRBJ2-7, the V gene TRBV9, with 7 bases that match TRBD2. Germline-derived CDR1 and CDR2 are SGDLS and YYNGEE. With V trimmed by 1 base and J by 4 bases, 5 bases remained unmatched. The CDR3 is 14 amino acids. The DNA for the CDR3 is TGTGCCAGCAGCGTATCTGGCGGGGGTTACGAGCAGTACTTC. Its translation is CASSVSGGGYEQYF. Complete variable domain (other parts from reference TRBV9 and TRBJ2-7): DSGVTQTPKHLITATGQRVTLRCSPRSGDLSVYWYQQSLDQGLQFLIQYYNGEERAKGNILERFSAQQFPDLHSELNLSSLELGDSALYFCASSVSGGGYEQYFGPGTRLTVT.

This chain connects TRBV2 to TRBJ1-1; D ambiguous. Germline lookup yields CDR1 SNHLY and CDR2 FYNNEI. Trimming left V 0 bases short and J 7 bases short, with 9 bases between. This CDR3 region has 13 residues. The CDR3: CASSEASVGEAFF. The CDR3 nucleotides are TGTGCCAGCAGTGAAGCGAGCGTTGGTGAAGCTTTCTTT.